These 28 T cell receptor beta chains were all obtained from the same sample, sequenced in a study of molecular identifiers for immune sequencing clone quantification. Each CDR3 protein gets one entry after TCRdb re-called the PCR reads with MiXCR. The sample holds approximately 500,000 distinct CDR3 sequences, around 23% seen once. The sample was naive CD8+ T cells from blood, with Jurkat cell RNA spiked in. Subset here: FACS-sorted CD8+CD4-CCR7+CD45RA+ naive T cells. These TCRs come from a human donor in good health. Some libraries in this study had Jurkat cell RNA spiked in.

This clonotype has more than one count but fewer than ten. This chain connects TRBV7-9 to TRBJ2-7, with no clear D. The CDR3 totals 16 residues. CDR1 and CDR2 from the germline V gene are SEHNR and FQNEAQ (reference sequence). The V end lost 1 base, the J end lost 1 base, and 14 bases lay between the germline ends. The CDR3 region is CASSLDAQSFSYEQYF. For the CDR3, the DNA is TGTGCCAGCAGCTTAGACGCACAATCCTTTTCCTACGAGCAGTACTTC.

The rearrangement uses TRBV4-3 and TRBJ1-1, with a possible D match to TRBD1 (5 bases). Trimming cost V 0 bases and J 5 bases, with 16 bases left between them. This CDR3 is built from 16 residues. In germline, CDR1 is LGHNA, CDR2 YSLEER. CDR3 sequence (DNA): TGCGCCAGCAGCCAAGACCGACAGATACAAGGTACTGAAGCTTTCTTT. Its translation is CASSQDRQIQGTEAFF.

This clonotype was found many times. J is TRBJ1-1 and V is TRBV7-9; a weak D match, TRBD1 (6 bases). The germline CDR1 and CDR2 sequences are SEHNR and FQNEAQ (reference sequence). The CDR3 totals 15 residues. The V gene lost 3 bases and the J gene lost 1 base, with 12 bases spanning the gap. The CDR3 is CASSLKTGWNTEAFF. The CDR3 DNA follows: TGTGCCAGCAGCTTGAAAACAGGGTGGAACACTGAAGCTTTCTTT. The variable domain in full, completed from reference TRBV7-9 and TRBJ1-1, reads DTGVSQNPRHKITKRGQNVTFRCDPISEHNRLYWYRQTLGQGPEFLTYFQNEAQLEKSRLLSDRFSAERPKGSFSTLEIQRTEQGDSAMYLCASSLKTGWNTEAFFGQGTRLTVV.

Of note for this clonotype: The junction departs from germline at one end; a sequencing error may be responsible. The V and J genes are TRBV20-1 and TRBJ2-7; maybe TRBD2 (5 bases). CDR3 length: 12 amino acids. Germline V gene lookup returns CDR1 DFQATT and CDR2 SNEGSKA (reference sequence). The CDR3 coding sequence is TGCAGTGCTAGTTCGGGGTCCTACGAGCAGTCCTTC. It codes for CSASSGSYEQSF.

The V gene is TRBV25-1, the J gene TRBJ2-7; D perhaps matches TRBD1 (5 bases). Germline V gives CDR1 MGHDK, CDR2 SYGVNS. The ends were cut back, 3 bases at V and 4 bases at J, with 13 bases in the middle. This CDR3 has 14 amino acids. CDR3 DNA sequence: TGTGCCAGCAGTGATGGGTTGAAGGGGTACGAGCAGTACTTC. Protein product: CASSDGLKGYEQYF.

V and J are TRBV28 and TRBJ2-7; D is uncertain. Trimming removed 3 bases at V and 0 bases at J, with 6 bases between. CDR1 and CDR2 from the germline V gene are MDHEN and SYDVKM. CDR3 size: 13 residues. This CDR3 reads CASSLFNSYEQYF. CDR3 in DNA: TGTGCCAGCAGTTTGTTCAACTCCTACGAGCAGTACTTC.

This chain links TRBV27 with TRBJ2-7; no firm D call. Trimming took 4 bases from V and 4 from J, leaving 14 bases between them. The CDR3 spans 14 residues. The germline V gene encodes CDR1 MNHEY and CDR2 SMNVEV (reference sequence). The chain's CDR3 is CASSWSSRGYEQYF. In nucleotides, the CDR3 is TGTGCCAGCAGTTGGAGTAGCCGAGGTTACGAGCAGTACTTC.

This clonotype was detected ten times or more. V gene TRBV30 combines with J gene TRBJ2-5; possible D gene TRBD2, 6 bases. This CDR3 comprises 14 residues. V was pared by 6 bases and J by 0 bases, with 14 bases between. In germline, CDR1 is GTSNPN, CDR2 SVGIG (reference sequence). DNA for the CDR3: TGTGCCTGCCAGCGGGTCGAATACCAAGAGACCCAGTACTTC. It translates to CACQRVEYQETQYF.

This clonotype was seen a single time. This may be a read error: a much more frequent sequence differs by one nucleotide. The genes are TRBV6-1 and TRBJ2-7; D is undetermined. CDR3 length equals 12 residues. The germline CDR1 and CDR2 sequences are MNHNS and SASEGT. CDR3 loop: CASSEGNYAQYF. CDR3 bases: TGTGCCAGCAGTGAAGGGAACTACGCGCAGTACTTC.

This clonotype was found a few times. A junction boundary mismatches the germline segment, possibly from a read error. The genes are TRBV7-7 and TRBJ2-6; a possible D gene is TRBD2 (7 bases). The germline V gene has CDR1 SSHAT and CDR2 FNYEAQ (reference sequence). The CDR3 has 16 residues. The chain's CDR3 is CASSQGGAGGANVLTF. DNA of the CDR3: TGTGCTAGCAGCCAAGGGGGGGCTGGTGGGGCCAACGTCCTGACTTTC.

This clonotype was counted many times. The V call is TRBV29-1, the J call TRBJ2-2, with 7 bases that match TRBD2. This CDR3 has 16 residues. From germline, CDR1 is SQVTM and CDR2 ANQGSEA. Trimming took 0 bases from V and 2 from J; bases not matched to a gene: 6. CDR3 coding DNA: TGCAGCGTTGAAGATCGGACTAGAATAAACACCGGGGAGCTGTTTTTT. Residues: CSVEDRTRINTGELFF.

CDR3 DNA: TGCGCCAGCAGCCAAGATGAGGCTAGCGAGCACAATGAGCAGTTCTTC. Protein: CASSQDEASEHNEQFF. The chain links TRBV4-3 to TRBJ2-1; TRBD2 is a possible D gene (6 bases). Germline V gene data show CDR1 as LGHNA and CDR2 as YSLEER. The V and J ends lost 0 bases and 5 bases respectively, with 14 bases between them. The CDR3 spans 16 residues.

This clonotype was counted many times. The chain couples TRBV20-1 to TRBJ2-7; 8 bases align to TRBD2. Germline V gene lookup returns CDR1 DFQATT and CDR2 SNEGSKA (reference sequence). The CDR3 totals 14 residues. The V gene end was trimmed by 2 bases and the J gene end by 4 bases; junction bases not matched to a gene: 7. CDR3 bases: TGCAGTGCTAGAAAGCGGGAGCATATGTACGAGCAGTACTTC. Protein: CSARKREHMYEQYF.

Turning to this clonotype: The junction departs from germline at one end; a sequencing error may be responsible. The genes are TRBV27 and TRBJ1-5, with D possibly TRBD1 on 6 matching bases. Germline V gene sequence: CDR1 MNHEY, CDR2 SMNVEV (reference sequence). The CDR3 length is 13 residues. DNA of the CDR3: TGTGCCAACAGTTTCTCAGGGGAACAGCCCCAGCATTTT. This encodes CANSFSGEQPQHF.

V is TRBV6-2 or TRBV6-3 and J is TRBJ2-2, with D unclear. Germline V gene sequence: CDR1 MNHEY, CDR2 SVGEGT. This CDR3 contains 14 residues. V was trimmed by 2 bases and J by 3 bases, leaving 7 bases between them. CDR3 in amino acids: CASSYVLDTGELFF. The CDR3 coding sequence is TGTGCCAGCAGTTACGTGCTGGACACCGGGGAGCTGTTTTTT.

Worth noting for this clonotype: A much larger clone lies one base from this, so it may be a read error. This chain connects TRBV6-5 to TRBJ2-3; no clear D gene. CDR1 is MNHEY and CDR2 is SVGAGI in the germline V gene. The CDR3 is 13 amino acids. This CDR3 reads CASSPAVIDTQCF. Here the CDR3 DNA reads TGTGCCAGCAGCCCCGCCGTGATAGATACGCAGTGTTTT.

Comment on this clonotype: Germline and junction disagree at one end, which may indicate a read error. The chain couples TRBV15 to TRBJ2-7, with D unresolved. CDR3 length equals 13 residues. CDR1 LNHNV and CDR2 YYDKDF come from the germline V gene (reference sequence). The CDR3 DNA follows: TGTGCCACCGGCAGAGATGTTGACCGGGAGCAGTACTTC. Encoded protein: CATGRDVDREQYF.

At least ten counts were recorded for this clonotype. This rearrangement joins TRBV4-3 to TRBJ2-7; D may be TRBD2 (6 bases). Germline V gene sequence: CDR1 LGHNA, CDR2 YSLEER. With 0 bases removed from V and 4 bases from J, the gap between germline ends came to 13 bases. The length of the CDR3 is 15 residues. Written as DNA, the CDR3 is TGCGCCAGCAGCCAAGATCCCACGGGGAGGTACGAGCAGTACTTC. Its translation is CASSQDPTGRYEQYF.

This clonotype was detected a few times. The chain recombines TRBV4-3 with TRBJ1-1, with D hard to call. The CDR3 contains 16 residues. Trimming left V 4 bases short and J 2 bases short, with 17 bases between. Germline values: CDR1 LGHNA, CDR2 YSLEER. The CDR3 is CASSPNYRGVNTEAFF. As DNA, the CDR3 is TGCGCCAGCAGCCCTAACTACCGCGGGGTAAACACTGAAGCTTTCTTT.

In its sample, this clonotype was seen a few times. The V call is TRBV7-9, the J call TRBJ2-7; TRBD1 agrees at 9 bases. The junction had 8 bases not matched to a gene; V was cut back by 1 base and J by 4 bases. This CDR3 is built from 16 residues. From germline, CDR1 is SEHNR and CDR2 FQNEAQ (reference sequence). DNA for the CDR3: TGTGCCAGCAGCTTAGTCATAGGGACAGGGCTTTACGAGCAGTACTTC. It encodes CASSLVIGTGLYEQYF.

This clonotype has at least ten counts. V is TRBV18 and J is TRBJ2-7; D is unresolved. The germline gives CDR1 KGHSH, CDR2 LQKENI. This CDR3 comprises 12 residues. Between the trimmed V and J ends, which lost 6 bases and 5 bases, there was a span of 11 bases. The CDR3 reads CASSYNVNEQYF. Here the CDR3 DNA reads TGTGCCAGCTCGTATAACGTAAACGAGCAGTACTTC.

Only one count was recorded for this clonotype. V is TRBV5-5 and J is TRBJ2-2; 15 bases fit TRBD2. The CDR3 consists of 18 residues. Germline CDR1 SGHKS, CDR2 YYEKEE (reference sequence). Trimming took 3 bases from V and 1 from J; bases not matched to a gene: 4. The CDR3 sequence is CASSCGTSGGKNTGELFF. CDR3 coding DNA: TGTGCCAGCAGCTGCGGGACTAGCGGGGGGAAGAACACCGGGGAGCTGTTTTTT.

The sample holds a few counts of this clonotype. V and J are TRBV9 and TRBJ2-3, with 7 positions matching TRBD2. After removal of 0 bases from V and 0 bases from J, the junction contained 4 bases not matched to a gene. CDR3 length equals 16 residues. The V gene's germline CDR1 is SGDLS and CDR2 YYNGEE. DNA for the CDR3: TGTGCCAGCAGCGTAGCGAGCGGGACTAGCACAGATACGCAGTATTTT. It specifies CASSVASGTSTDTQYF. The variable domain in full, completed from reference TRBV9 and TRBJ2-3, reads DSGVTQTPKHLITATGQRVTLRCSPRSGDLSVYWYQQSLDQGLQFLIQYYNGEERAKGNILERFSAQQFPDLHSELNLSSLELGDSALYFCASSVASGTSTDTQYFGPGTRLTVL.

This clonotype has just a few counts. The chain uses TRBV27 and TRBJ1-1; the D is unclear. V was pared by 6 bases and J by 0 bases, with 8 bases between. The CDR3 runs to 13 residues. Looked up from germline, CDR1 is MNHEY and CDR2 is SMNVEV (reference sequence). The CDR3 spells CASRPQMNTEAFF. CDR3 nucleotide sequence: TGTGCCAGCAGGCCACAGATGAACACTGAAGCTTTCTTT.

This chain uses TRBV6-1 with TRBJ2-5; TRBD2 matches at 10 bases. CDR3 size: 15 residues. Germline CDR1 and CDR2: MNHNS and SASEGT. After removal of 7 bases from V and 2 bases from J, the junction contained 7 bases not matched to a gene. The CDR3 protein is CASTWTSGLQETQYF. The CDR3 nucleotides are TGTGCCAGCACCTGGACTAGCGGACTTCAAGAGACCCAGTACTTC.

This sequence joins TRBV7-9 and TRBJ2-2, with D possibly matching TRBD2 (5 bases). This CDR3 contains 13 residues. V lost 6 bases to trimming and J lost 1 base, with 6 bases between them. Germline CDR1 SEHNR, CDR2 FQNEAQ (reference sequence). The chain's CDR3 is CASRGENTGELFF. The CDR3 DNA is TGTGCCAGCAGGGGAGAGAACACCGGGGAGCTGTTTTTT.

This clonotype showed up many times. The rearrangement uses TRBV5-5 and TRBJ1-5; 9 bases map to TRBD1. V shed 0 bases, J shed 7 bases, and the junction held 2 bases outside the gene matches. The V gene's germline CDR1 is SGHKS and CDR2 YYEKEE (reference sequence). The CDR3 sequence is 14 residues long. The DNA of the CDR3 is TGTGCCAGCAGCTTGGGGACAGGGGAGCAGCCCCAGCATTTT. It translates to CASSLGTGEQPQHF. The full variable domain, with the rest looked up from reference TRBV5-5 and TRBJ1-5, is DAGVTQSPTHLIKTRGQQVTLRCSPISGHKSVSWYQQVLGQGPQFIFQYYEKEERGRGNFPDRFSARQFPNYSSELNVNALLLGDSALYLCASSLGTGEQPQHFGDGTRLSIL.

Many counts were recorded for this clonotype. The V and J genes are TRBV6-5 and TRBJ2-3; TRBD1 matches at 7 bases. The CDR3 is 15 residues long. V was clipped by 7 bases and J by 0 bases; unmatched bases: 7. Germline CDR1 MNHEY, CDR2 SVGAGI. CDR3 region: CASTLGTASTDTQYF. Here the CDR3 DNA reads TGTGCCAGCACCTTGGGGACAGCTAGCACAGATACGCAGTATTTT.